There are many counts of the clone carrying this T cell receptor (beta chain). Antigen: not known. MiXCR was run by TCRdb on the 5' RACE reads, yielding one entry per CDR3 protein. The data show about 460,000 distinct CDR3 sequences, with 5.3% seen just once and roughly 3.5% held by the top ten. This specimen comes from a study of CD8 T cells in ankylosing spondylitis. Study findings and constraints: What seemed typical of ankylosing spondylitis blood was a TCR beta motif built from roughly eight highly homologous variants.

V gave up 3 bases and J gave up 11 bases, with 23 bases separating them. The CDR3 consists of 16 residues. Looked up from germline, CDR1 is SGHVS and CDR2 is FQNEAQ. The V and J genes are TRBV7-8 and TRBJ1-5; D not resolved. The TCR was taken from a male donor with ankylosing spondylitis. Material for sequencing was blood, either unsorted or a sorted T cell fraction (not recorded which). CDR3 loop: CASSFIAGEGVGAQHF. The CDR3 coding sequence is TGTGCCAGCAGCTTTATAGCTGGTGAGGGAGTTGGGGCCCAGCATTTT.